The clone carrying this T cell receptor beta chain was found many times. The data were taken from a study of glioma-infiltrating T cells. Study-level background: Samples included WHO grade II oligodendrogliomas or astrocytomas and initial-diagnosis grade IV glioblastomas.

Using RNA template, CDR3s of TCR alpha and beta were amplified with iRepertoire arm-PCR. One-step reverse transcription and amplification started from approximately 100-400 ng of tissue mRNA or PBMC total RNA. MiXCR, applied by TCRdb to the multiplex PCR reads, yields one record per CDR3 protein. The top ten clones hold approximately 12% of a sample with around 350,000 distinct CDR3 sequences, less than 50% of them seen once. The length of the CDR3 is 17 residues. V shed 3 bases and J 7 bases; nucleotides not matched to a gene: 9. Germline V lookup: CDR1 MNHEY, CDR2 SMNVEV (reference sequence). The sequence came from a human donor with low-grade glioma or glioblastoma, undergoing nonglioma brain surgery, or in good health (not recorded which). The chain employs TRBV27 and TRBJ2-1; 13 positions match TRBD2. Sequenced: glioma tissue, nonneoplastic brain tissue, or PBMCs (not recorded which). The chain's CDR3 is CASSFSSGLAGENEQFF. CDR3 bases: TGTGCCAGCAGTTTCTCCAGTGGACTAGCGGGAGAGAATGAGCAGTTCTTC.